This TCR beta chain was sequenced during a study of quantifying T cell responses using KT2 cells. At the level of the study: RNA was reverse transcribed with TCR alpha and beta constant-region primers. General study results and limits: Very high KT2 spike-in numbers caused saturation in KT2 sequence detection.

A single-stranded UMI oligo with SP2 sequence was ligated to cDNA 3' ends. An equimolar mix of RC1.1 and RC1.2 primed the beta chain across TRBC1 and TRBC2. TCRdb recomputed calls from the UMI-ligation and nested PCR reads with MiXCR, one row per CDR3 protein. The sample contains 40,000 to 50,000 distinct CDR3 sequences, approximately 17% of which appear only once. In germline, CDR1 is DFQATT, CDR2 SNEGSKA (reference sequence). The CDR3 runs to 16 residues. J gave up 2 bases and V 2 bases, and 10 bases lay outside the gene matches. Known numbers of the T cell clone KT2 were added to PBMC. There are many counts of this clonotype. Its target is unknown.

The clonotype was recovered from a human donor. The sequencing input was PBMCs spiked with cells of the T cell clone KT2. J is TRBJ2-3 and V is TRBV20-1, with 7 positions matching TRBD2. CDR3 in amino acids: CSARPRGGDTTDTQYF. In nucleotides, the CDR3 is TGCAGTGCTAGACCCCGCGGGGGAGACACCACAGATACGCAGTATTTT.